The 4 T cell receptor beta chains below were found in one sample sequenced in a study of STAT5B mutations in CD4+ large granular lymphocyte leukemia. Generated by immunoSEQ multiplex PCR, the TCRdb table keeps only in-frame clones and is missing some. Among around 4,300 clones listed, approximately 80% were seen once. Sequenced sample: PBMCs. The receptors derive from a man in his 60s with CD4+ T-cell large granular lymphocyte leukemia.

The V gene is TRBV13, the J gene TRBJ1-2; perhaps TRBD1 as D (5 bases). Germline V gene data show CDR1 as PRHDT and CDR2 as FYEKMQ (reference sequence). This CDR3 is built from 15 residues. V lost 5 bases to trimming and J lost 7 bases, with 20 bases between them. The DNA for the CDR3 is TGTGCCAGCAGCGAAGACGAAGGGGCGGCGGGTGGCTACACCTTC. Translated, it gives CASSEDEGAAGGYTF.

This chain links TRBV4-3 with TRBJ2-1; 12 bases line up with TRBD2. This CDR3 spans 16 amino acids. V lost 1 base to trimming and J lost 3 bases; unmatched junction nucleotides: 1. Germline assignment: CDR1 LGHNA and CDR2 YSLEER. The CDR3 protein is CASSQGLAGDYNEQFF. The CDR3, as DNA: TGCGCCAGCAGCCAAGGACTAGCGGGGGACTACAATGAGCAGTTCTTC.

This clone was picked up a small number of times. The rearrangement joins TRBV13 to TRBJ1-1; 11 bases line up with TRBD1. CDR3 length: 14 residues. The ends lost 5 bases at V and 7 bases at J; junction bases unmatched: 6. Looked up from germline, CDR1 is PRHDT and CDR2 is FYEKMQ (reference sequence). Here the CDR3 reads CASSLSGQGDEAFF. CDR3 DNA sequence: TGTGCCAGCAGCCTTTCGGGACAGGGGGATGAAGCTTTCTTT.

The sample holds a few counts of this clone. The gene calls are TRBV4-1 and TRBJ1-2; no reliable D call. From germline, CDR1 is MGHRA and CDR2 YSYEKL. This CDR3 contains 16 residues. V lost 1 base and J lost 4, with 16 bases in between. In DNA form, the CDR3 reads TGCGCCAGCAGCCAAGGCCGGGAGCCGACGAGCTATGGCTACACCTTC. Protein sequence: CASSQGREPTSYGYTF.